The entry that follows covers one T cell receptor beta chain sequence. The target antigen is unknown. This specimen belongs to a study of CD8+ T cells in alopecia areata. Study-level results: Tofacitinib significantly brought down scalp clonality and expanded CD8+ clones among top 100. Since there was just one nonresponder, nobody can yet say how baseline CD8+ expansion ties to response. In scalp and blood during tofacitinib, many expanded lesional clones persisted.

Extracted from the samples, RNA was reverse transcribed into cDNA to serve as the sequencing template. Sequencing was performed with immunoSEQ multiplex PCR; in TCRdb, only in-frame clones are kept and a portion is missing. The top ten hold approximately 2% of the sample, which has approximately 280,000 clones, 58% seen once. Per germline, CDR1 MDHEN and CDR2 SYDVKM. Trimming removed 6 bases at V and 1 base at J, with 3 bases between. The CDR3 covers 11 residues. Treatment here: oral pan-JAK inhibitor, 5-10 mg twice daily. Lesional scalp tissue (obtained by punch biopsy) and peripheral blood were collected from alopecia areata patients.

The source is a human donor with alopecia areata. The chain carries TRBV28 and TRBJ2-5; D uncertain. Here the sequenced sample was CD4+ T cells sorted from blood, taken at week 24, from a patient treated with tofacitinib. CDR3 DNA: TGTGCCAGCAGGGGCCAAGAGACCCAGTACTTC. It codes for CASRGQETQYF.